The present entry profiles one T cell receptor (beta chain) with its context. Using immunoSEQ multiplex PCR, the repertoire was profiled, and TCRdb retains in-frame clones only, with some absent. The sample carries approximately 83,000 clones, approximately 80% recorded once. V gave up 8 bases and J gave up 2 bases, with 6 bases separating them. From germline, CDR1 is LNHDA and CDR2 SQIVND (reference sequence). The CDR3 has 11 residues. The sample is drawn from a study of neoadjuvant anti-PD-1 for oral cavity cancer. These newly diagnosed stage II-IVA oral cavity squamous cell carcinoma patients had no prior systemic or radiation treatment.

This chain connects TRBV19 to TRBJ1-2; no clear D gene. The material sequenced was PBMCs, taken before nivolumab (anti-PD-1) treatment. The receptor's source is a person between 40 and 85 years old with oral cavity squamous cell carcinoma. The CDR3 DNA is TGTGCCAGTGAGAGGAACTATGGCTACACCTTC. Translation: CASERNYGYTF. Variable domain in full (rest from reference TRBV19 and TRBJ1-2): DGGITQSPKYLFRKEGQNVTLSCEQNLNHDAMYWYRQDPGQGLRLIYYSQIVNDFQKGDIAEGYSVSREKKESFPLTVTSAQKNPTAFYLCASERNYGYTFGSGTRLTVV.